This passage covers 3 T cell receptor beta chains from one sample sequenced in a study of early T cells in non-severe SARS-CoV-2 infection. Using its own MiXCR run on the 5' RACE reads, TCRdb lists one record per CDR3 protein. Here the sample spans about 81,000 distinct CDR3 sequences, 5% to 7% being singletons. Sequenced sample: whole blood. Receptor source: an adult who was a healthcare worker with PCR-confirmed SARS-CoV-2 infection or an uninfected control (not recorded which).

J is TRBJ2-1 and V is TRBV6-5; D not resolved. The CDR3 loop spans 15 amino acids. V dropped 4 bases and J dropped 7 bases, with 17 bases sitting between them. Per germline, CDR1 MNHEY and CDR2 SVGAGI. The CDR3 sequence is CASSLGRVAGNEQFF. The CDR3 bases are TGTGCCAGCAGTTTAGGAAGGGTTGCTGGGAATGAGCAGTTCTTC.

This clonotype was seen many times. V gene TRBV5-5 combines with J gene TRBJ2-1, with 8 bases matching TRBD2. Trimming cost V 4 bases and J 0 bases; bases outside gene matches: 3. The V gene's germline CDR1 is SGHKS and CDR2 YYEKEE (reference sequence). The CDR3 has 15 residues. CDR3: CASSPRGGSYNEQFF. CDR3 bases: TGTGCCAGCAGCCCACGGGGGGGCTCCTACAATGAGCAGTTCTTC.

This clonotype was counted between two and nine times. Here the CDR3 DNA reads TGTGCCAGCAGCTTAGGACTAGCGGGTACGCAGTATTTT. Translated, it gives CASSLGLAGTQYF. V usage is TRBV11-2 and J usage is TRBJ2-3; 10 nucleotides align to TRBD2. J lost 8 bases, V lost 1 base, and 0 bases had no gene match. Per germline, CDR1 SGHAT and CDR2 FQNNGV. The CDR3 runs to 13 residues.